The 20 T cell receptor beta chains reported below all come from one sample, sequenced in a study of T cell repertoires in cytomegalovirus infection. TCRdb called the reads again in MiXCR, with one record for every CDR3 protein. Among hundreds of thousands of distinct CDR3 sequences listed, under 55% were seen once. These receptors' targets are unknown. The material sequenced was cultured PBMCs, taken from culture after CMV antigen stimulation. The receptor source for this set is a human donor in good health (CMV status not recorded). Some clones in this sample may be carry-over from other donors' samples.

In its sample, this clonotype was seen a few times. The chain employs TRBV24-1 and TRBJ2-1, with TRBD2 as a possible D gene (5 bases). Germline-derived CDR1 and CDR2 are KGHDR and SFDVKD. This CDR3 spans 19 amino acids. The V end lost 5 bases, the J end lost 6 bases, and 28 bases lay between the germline ends. CDR3 amino acids: CATSVVFRAYTRLVNEQFF. The CDR3 region has the DNA TGTGCCACCAGTGTGGTGTTTCGGGCGTACACTAGGTTGGTCAATGAGCAGTTCTTC.

The chain employs TRBV2 and TRBJ1-5, with D unresolved. Trimming removed 2 bases at V and 7 bases at J, with 12 bases between. This CDR3 region has 14 residues. CDR1 is SNHLY and CDR2 is FYNNEI in the germline V gene. The CDR3 spells CASSENSGVQPQHF. The CDR3 DNA sequence: TGTGCCAGCAGTGAAAACTCGGGTGTCCAGCCCCAGCATTTT.

This clonotype came up a few times. V is TRBV7-9 and J is TRBJ2-1; TRBD2 aligns across 7 bases. This CDR3 contains 14 residues. V was pared by 5 bases and J by 7 bases, with 8 bases of the junction left unmatched. The germline V gene encodes CDR1 SEHNR and CDR2 FQNEAQ (reference sequence). The CDR3 coding sequence is TGTGCCAGCAGCCGAAGCGGGACGGGTAATGAGCAGTTCTTC. Protein: CASSRSGTGNEQFF.

This clonotype came up a few times. The genes are TRBV12-3 or TRBV12-4 and TRBJ1-1; D not resolved. Trimming shortened V by 3 bases and J by 1 base, and 9 bases separated the two germline ends. The CDR3 covers 14 residues. CDR3 in amino acids: CASSFGGSNTEAFF. As DNA, the CDR3 is TGTGCCAGCAGTTTCGGAGGTTCGAACACTGAAGCTTTCTTT.

J is TRBJ2-2 and V is TRBV19, with D possibly matching TRBD2 (6 bases). Germline CDR1 LNHDA, CDR2 SQIVND (reference sequence). The CDR3 totals 16 residues. Trimming took 5 bases from V and 8 from J, leaving 21 bases between them. As DNA, the CDR3 is TGTGCCAGTAGTCCCGGCCGACTAGTTCCGTCTGGGGAGCTGTTTTTT. Protein: CASSPGRLVPSGELFF.

This clonotype was observed a single time. CDR3 bases: TGCGCCAGCAGCCAAGGCTCCCTCGCGTACGTTGAGCAGTTCTTC. It translates to CASSQGSLAYVEQFF. J is TRBJ2-1 and V is TRBV4-1; no clear D. V lost 1 base and J 9 bases, leaving 16 bases between the germline ends. This CDR3 is 15 amino acids long. CDR1 MGHRA and CDR2 YSYEKL come from the germline V gene.

J is TRBJ1-5 and V is TRBV30, with 7 positions matching TRBD1. Germline CDR1 and CDR2: GTSNPN and SVGIG (reference sequence). The V gene end was trimmed by 0 bases and the J gene end by 0 bases; junction bases not matched to a gene: 8. CDR3 length: 17 residues. CDR3 region: CAWSVRDSVYSNQPQHF. The CDR3 nucleotides read TGTGCCTGGAGTGTACGGGACAGTGTTTATAGCAATCAGCCCCAGCATTTT.

This clonotype was counted only a few times. The V gene is TRBV10-2, the J gene TRBJ2-3; the match to TRBD2 covers 11 bases. Per the germline V gene, CDR1 is WSHSY and CDR2 is SAAADI. Unmatched junction bases numbered 5, after V lost 6 bases and J lost 6 bases. This CDR3 has 14 residues. CDR3 in DNA: TGCGCCAGCAGCCTGTCTAGCGGGAGGGATACGCAGTATTTT. It specifies CASSLSSGRDTQYF.

Regarding this clonotype: At one end the junction does not follow the germline gene, possibly because of a read error. This chain links TRBV7-2 with TRBJ1-1; D might be TRBD1 (5 bases). Germline assignment: CDR1 SGHTA and CDR2 FQGNSA. The CDR3 sequence is 13 residues long. In nucleotides, the CDR3 is TGTGTCAGCAGCTGGGGGGGGAACACTGAAGCTTTCTTT. It specifies CVSSWGGNTEAFF.

The chain has TRBV4-1 and TRBJ2-5; 9 nucleotides agree with TRBD2. CDR3 length: 18 amino acids. In germline, CDR1 is MGHRA, CDR2 YSYEKL. V dropped 4 bases and J dropped 4; count of bases not matched to a gene: 16. The CDR3 DNA reads TGCGCCAGCAGCCCACAACTAGCGGGCCACGAGGGAGGAGAGACCCAGTACTTC. It codes for CASSPQLAGHEGGETQYF.

The chain has TRBV12-5 and TRBJ1-1; D not certain. Germline values: CDR1 LGHNT, CDR2 FRNRAP. Trimming left V 4 bases short and J 3 bases short, with 9 bases between. CDR3 size: 13 residues. The CDR3 DNA reads as TGTGCTAGTGGTTCGCCAGGCGACACTGAAGCTTTCTTT. As protein: CASGSPGDTEAFF.

The chain links TRBV7-9 to TRBJ1-1; D gene unclear. V lost 5 bases and J 0 bases, leaving 7 bases between the germline ends. Per the germline V gene, CDR1 is SEHNR and CDR2 is FQNEAQ (reference sequence). This CDR3 region has 13 residues. CDR3 in amino acids: CASSKGLNTEAFF. The CDR3 nucleotides are TGTGCCAGCAGCAAGGGCTTGAACACTGAAGCTTTCTTT.

The V and J genes are TRBV6-5 and TRBJ1-6; a possible D gene is TRBD1 (6 bases). Germline V CDR1 and CDR2: MNHEY, SVGAGI. CDR3 length: 16 amino acids. Trimming shortened V by 1 base and J by 12 bases, and 19 bases separated the two germline ends. The DNA of the CDR3 is TGTGCCAGCAGTTACTATAAGGGTGACAGGTACCTACCCCTCCACTTT. Amino acid sequence: CASSYYKGDRYLPLHF.

The chain uses TRBV7-9 and TRBJ2-3; a possible D gene is TRBD1 (5 bases). The CDR3 sequence is 14 residues long. V lost 5 bases and J lost 3, with 12 bases in between. Germline CDR1 SEHNR, CDR2 FQNEAQ (reference sequence). The CDR3: CASSTKRQTDTQYF. CDR3 nucleotide sequence: TGTGCCAGCAGCACAAAGAGACAGACAGATACGCAGTATTTT.

This sequence joins TRBV6-2 or TRBV6-3 and TRBJ2-7; the D is unclear. The CDR3 extends over 14 amino acids. The ends were cut back, 6 bases at V and 2 bases at J, with 14 bases in the middle. Germline-derived CDR1 and CDR2 are MNHEY and SVGEGT. The CDR3 DNA sequence: TGTGCCAGCAGGCCACGGGCACCTACCTACGAGCAGTACTTC. Its translation: CASRPRAPTYEQYF.

This sequence joins TRBV28 and TRBJ2-1; D is unresolved. V was trimmed by 3 bases and J by 8 bases, leaving 14 bases between them. Germline CDR1 is MDHEN and CDR2 is SYDVKM. The CDR3 has 14 residues. The CDR3 sequence is CASSFTREYDEQFF. The CDR3 bases are TGTGCCAGCAGTTTTACAAGGGAATACGATGAGCAGTTCTTC.

The rearrangement links TRBV10-3 to TRBJ2-5; possibly TRBD1 or TRBD2 for D (5 bases each). Germline V CDR1 and CDR2: ENHRY, SYGVKD. Trimming removed 2 bases at V and 6 bases at J, with 10 bases between. The CDR3 extends over 13 amino acids. CDR3 coding DNA: TGTGCCATCAGTGAGGGGGGTCCGCAGACCCAGTACTTC. Its translation is CAISEGGPQTQYF.

The chain links TRBV7-2 to TRBJ2-3, with 7 bases that match TRBD2. The V segment lost 4 bases and the J segment 2 bases; nucleotides outside the gene matches: 9. The CDR3 consists of 16 residues. Germline V lookup: CDR1 SGHTA, CDR2 FQGNSA. The CDR3 protein is CASSSQAGSATDTQYF. As DNA, the CDR3 is TGTGCCAGCAGCTCCCAAGCGGGGTCGGCCACAGATACGCAGTATTTT. The full variable domain, with the rest looked up from reference TRBV7-2 and TRBJ2-3, is GAGVSQSPSNKVTEKGKDVELRCDPISGHTALYWYRQSLGQGLEFLIYFQGNSAPDKSGLPSDRFSAERTGGSVSTLTIQRTQQEDSAVYLCASSSQAGSATDTQYFGPGTRLTVL.

This chain links TRBV6-5 with TRBJ1-4, with D hard to call. The CDR3 length is 15 residues. Germline loops: CDR1 MNHEY, CDR2 SVGAGI. V was cut by 4 bases and J by 8 bases, with 17 bases left in between. For the CDR3, the DNA is TGTGCCAGCAGTTCCGTGATGGGAGGCTCAGAAAAACTGTTTTTT. This encodes CASSSVMGGSEKLFF.

The chain recombines TRBV10-3 with TRBJ2-7, with 13 bases aligning to TRBD2. This CDR3 spans 15 amino acids. The germline CDR1 and CDR2 sequences are ENHRY and SYGVKD. J lost 2 bases, V lost 6 bases, and 4 bases had no gene match. As DNA, the CDR3 is TGTGCCATCAGAATTACTAGCGGGGGGGCCTACGAGCAGTACTTC. This translates into CAIRITSGGAYEQYF.